The TCR beta chain under discussion was sequenced for a study of T cells in Graves' hyperthyroidism and ophthalmopathy. TCR beta CDR3 regions were amplified from RNA transcripts. The study used the HTBI primer set for a first-round RT-PCR of the TCR CDR3. TCRdb called the multiplex PCR reads again in MiXCR, with one record for every CDR3 protein. There are about 96,000 distinct CDR3 sequences in the sample; 51% occur only once, and 27% lies in the top ten. Trimming left V 5 bases short and J 5 bases short, with 24 bases between. This CDR3 contains 17 residues. Germline CDR1 and CDR2: SNHLY and FYNNEI. Findings and limits, study-wide: The majority of expanded thyroid clonotypes above 0.001 also appeared in blood.

Regarding this clonotype: No antigen is known for it.

Hyperthyroidism was newly diagnosed in patients aged 18 to 65 (duration under 2 months). Source material for PBMCs was 10 ml fresh peripheral blood. This TCR was sampled from a woman in her thirties or forties with Graves' hyperthyroidism. This chain joins TRBV2 and TRBJ2-5, with D possibly being TRBD2 (6 bases). Sequencing was done on a sample of blood. CDR3 sequence (DNA): TGTGCCAGCAGTTCCTCTAGCGCTCTATGGGCCGGGGAGACCCAGTACTTC. Protein product: CASSSSSALWAGETQYF.